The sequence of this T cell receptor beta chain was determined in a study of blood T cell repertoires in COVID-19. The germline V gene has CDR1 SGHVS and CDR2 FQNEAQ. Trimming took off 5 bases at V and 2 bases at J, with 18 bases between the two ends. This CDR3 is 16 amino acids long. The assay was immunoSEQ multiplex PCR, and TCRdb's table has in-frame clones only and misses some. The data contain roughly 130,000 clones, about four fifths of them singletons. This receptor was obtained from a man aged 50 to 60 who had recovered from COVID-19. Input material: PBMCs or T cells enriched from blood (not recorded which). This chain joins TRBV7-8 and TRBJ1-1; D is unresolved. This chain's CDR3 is CASSTLNPRGNTEAFF. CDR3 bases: TGTGCCAGCAGCACCCTGAACCCCCGGGGTAACACTGAAGCTTTCTTT.